The rows below give T cell receptor beta chains drawn from one sample of a study of human T cells and chemical hapten exposure. MiXCR, run by TCRdb on the RACE reads, gives a single entry per CDR3 protein. The repertoire has 35,000 to 45,000 distinct CDR3 sequences, more than 10% of them found once; the top ten carry about 2.1%. Sample: whole blood, taken in connection with sensitization to the hapten diphenylcyclopropenone (DPC). The receptors stem from a woman aged 40 to 50 with alopecia areata. Some clones in this sample may be carry-over from other donors' samples. Each CDR3 is given without its conserved first and last residue. Fields, in order: CDR3 protein, V gene, D gene. The D gene is left open where the match is weak.

cdr3_aa: ATSDSGLADSTDTQY
v_call: TRBV24-1
d_call: TRBD2

cdr3_aa: SIQGVDIQY
v_call: TRBV20-1
d_call: -

cdr3_aa: ASSAGTSGRSFIYEQF
v_call: TRBV2
d_call: TRBD2

cdr3_aa: ASSPRTGGYEQY
v_call: TRBV5-1
d_call: TRBD1

cdr3_aa: SARDVFDFEQY
v_call: TRBV20-1
d_call: -

cdr3_aa: ASSLDRGRTDTQY
v_call: TRBV5-5
d_call: TRBD1

cdr3_aa: ASSLLAGLTDTQY
v_call: TRBV12-3/TRBV12-4
d_call: TRBD2

cdr3_aa: ASSLGLSGPNIQY
v_call: TRBV11-2
d_call: -

cdr3_aa: ASSSGTSGGRQETQY
v_call: TRBV11-2
d_call: TRBD2

cdr3_aa: ASSWGNSPLH
v_call: TRBV7-9
d_call: -

cdr3_aa: ASSEGTGMRNQPQH
v_call: TRBV2
d_call: TRBD1

cdr3_aa: ASSLVVPGGSGELF
v_call: TRBV7-8
d_call: TRBD1

cdr3_aa: ASRTHLASYNEQF
v_call: TRBV5-5
d_call: -

cdr3_aa: ASSLRTGTTGANVLT
v_call: TRBV12-3/TRBV12-4
d_call: TRBD1

cdr3_aa: ASSYRRGGGEQF
v_call: TRBV6-5
d_call: -

cdr3_aa: ASSPPLAGAYEQY
v_call: TRBV18
d_call: TRBD2

cdr3_aa: ASSPPPGGNQPQH
v_call: TRBV28
d_call: -

cdr3_aa: ASSLTVLPYNEQF
v_call: TRBV27
d_call: -

cdr3_aa: ASSSSRSTEQF
v_call: TRBV2
d_call: -

cdr3_aa: ASSLVRPPGSYEQY
v_call: TRBV11-2
d_call: -

cdr3_aa: ASSLDLRGTEAF
v_call: TRBV5-5
d_call: -

cdr3_aa: ASSQAGTGEDTQY
v_call: TRBV3-1
d_call: TRBD1

cdr3_aa: ASSPQRGPSTDTQY
v_call: TRBV18
d_call: TRBD2

cdr3_aa: ASSAEVGGEAF
v_call: TRBV7-9
d_call: -

cdr3_aa: AISEGHNEQF
v_call: TRBV10-3
d_call: -

cdr3_aa: SVVQPGLAGAYEQY
v_call: TRBV29-1
d_call: TRBD2

cdr3_aa: SVVSGPDEQY
v_call: TRBV29-1
d_call: -

cdr3_aa: ASSLPGVQETQY
v_call: TRBV28
d_call: -

cdr3_aa: ASSPTRGSYNEQF
v_call: TRBV9
d_call: TRBD1